A single sample gave rise to the 28 T cell receptor beta chains below, sequenced in a study of neoadjuvant nivolumab and ipilimumab in lung cancer. Data came from immunoSEQ multiplex PCR; TCRdb stores just in-frame clones and leaves some out. The sample holds several thousand clones; 88% are singletons and the top ten take about 0.79%. The sample was tumor tissue, taken after neoadjuvant nivolumab, alone or with ipilimumab, at or shortly before surgery. These receptor sequences come from an adult with non-small cell lung cancer.

The J gene is TRBJ1-5, the V gene TRBV7-2; D may be TRBD1 (6 bases). The V gene's germline CDR1 is SGHTA and CDR2 FQGNSA. The CDR3 covers 14 residues. V dropped 5 bases and J dropped 4 bases, with 12 bases sitting between them. CDR3: CASSPGQWNQPQHF. CDR3 nucleotide sequence: TGTGCCAGCAGCCCAGGACAGTGGAATCAGCCCCAGCATTTT.

CDR3 in DNA: TGTGCCAGCAGTTGGCAGAACACTGAAGCTTTCTTT. Translated: CASSWQNTEAFF. This chain joins TRBV2 and TRBJ1-1, with D unresolved. V lost 5 bases and J 1 base, leaving 5 bases between the germline ends. The CDR3 contains 12 residues. Germline CDR1 SNHLY, CDR2 FYNNEI. The full variable domain, with the rest looked up from reference TRBV2 and TRBJ1-1, is EPEVTQTPSHQVTQMGQEVILRCVPISNHLYFYWYRQILGQKVEFLVSFYNNEISEKSEIFDDQFSVERPDGSNFTLKIRSTKLEDSAMYFCASSWQNTEAFFGQGTRLTVV.

The rearrangement uses TRBV19 and TRBJ1-5, with 11 bases aligning to TRBD1. Per the germline V gene, CDR1 is LNHDA and CDR2 is SQIVND (reference sequence). This CDR3 has 19 amino acids. J was trimmed by 3 bases and V by 0 bases; bases with no gene match: 10. CDR3 protein: CASSIDRGDRGFHNQPQHF. The DNA of the CDR3 is TGTGCCAGTAGTATAGATCGTGGGGACAGGGGGTTCCACAATCAGCCCCAGCATTTT.

This chain uses TRBV12-5 with TRBJ2-5; TRBD2 agrees at 7 bases. Germline CDR1 reads LGHNT; CDR2 reads FRNRAP. The CDR3 consists of 13 residues. J lost 2 bases, V lost 7 bases, and 4 bases had no gene match. The CDR3 nucleotides are TGTGCTAGTGCCATAGCGGGTCAAGAGACCCAGTACTTC. It codes for CASAIAGQETQYF.

This chain uses TRBV9 with TRBJ2-3; TRBD2 is a possible D gene (6 bases). Germline V lookup: CDR1 SGDLS, CDR2 YYNGEE. The CDR3 is made up of 14 amino acids. The V gene lost 1 base and the J gene lost 4 bases, with 10 bases spanning the gap. CDR3 nucleotides: TGTGCCAGCAGCGTAATCGGGAGTGCAGATACGCAGTATTTT. Translation: CASSVIGSADTQYF.

The chain carries TRBV5-1 and TRBJ2-1; D is unresolved. Germline CDR1 and CDR2: SGHRS and YFSETQ. The length of the CDR3 is 15 residues. V was shortened by 0 bases and J by 0 bases, with 7 bases between the two germline ends. CDR3 bases: TGCGCCAGCAGCTTGGGAGGATCCTCCTACAATGAGCAGTTCTTC. The encoded protein is CASSLGGSSYNEQFF.

CDR3 sequence reads: CASSLLQGREAFF. In DNA, the CDR3 is TGTGCCAGCAGTTTACTACAGGGGCGGGAAGCTTTCTTT. The gene calls are TRBV28 and TRBJ1-1, with TRBD1 matching 7 bases. V shed 2 bases and J 8 bases; nucleotides not matched to a gene: 5. Germline CDR1 and CDR2: MDHEN and SYDVKM. CDR3 size: 13 residues.

This clone was detected once. J is TRBJ2-5 and V is TRBV15; 8 bases agree with TRBD2. CDR1 is LNHNV, CDR2 YYDKDF, per germline (reference sequence). V trimming: 3 bases; J trimming: 5 bases; junction bases outside the gene matches: 14. The CDR3 runs 17 residues. The CDR3 loop is CATSRGAGVGGRETQYF. In DNA form, the CDR3 reads TGTGCCACCAGCAGGGGAGCGGGAGTAGGGGGTCGGGAGACCCAGTACTTC.

The chain is built from TRBV18 and TRBJ2-7, with TRBD2 matching over 15 bases. The junction had 4 bases not matched to a gene; V was cut back by 3 bases and J by 4 bases. The germline CDR1 and CDR2 sequences are KGHSH and LQKENI. This CDR3 is built from 16 residues. The CDR3 reads CASSPGLAGGNYEQYF. Here the CDR3 DNA reads TGTGCCAGCTCACCCGGACTAGCGGGGGGGAATTACGAGCAGTACTTC.

The genes are TRBV19 and TRBJ2-7; D ambiguous. The V gene's germline CDR1 is LNHDA and CDR2 SQIVND (reference sequence). This CDR3 comprises 13 residues. The V and J ends lost 6 bases and 2 bases respectively, with 11 bases between them. The CDR3 DNA reads TGTGCCAGTAGAATGGACGCCGCCTACGAGCAGTACTTC. It translates to CASRMDAAYEQYF. Combining the CDR3 with reference TRBV19 and TRBJ2-7 gives the whole variable domain DGGITQSPKYLFRKEGQNVTLSCEQNLNHDAMYWYRQDPGQGLRLIYYSQIVNDFQKGDIAEGYSVSREKKESFPLTVTSAQKNPTAFYLCASRMDAAYEQYFGPGTRLTVT.

In its sample, this clone was seen once. V is TRBV7-2 and J is TRBJ1-5; 9 bases match TRBD1. The germline V gene encodes CDR1 SGHTA and CDR2 FQGNSA. The CDR3 is made up of 14 amino acids. V lost 5 bases, J lost 6 bases, and 5 bases stayed unmatched. The DNA for the CDR3 is TGTGCCAGCAGCGGAACGACAGGGGGTCAGCCCCAGCATTTT. Its translation: CASSGTTGGQPQHF.

Only one count was recorded for this clone. The J gene is TRBJ1-2, the V gene TRBV27; TRBD1 agrees at 12 bases. Germline V gives CDR1 MNHEY, CDR2 SMNVEV (reference sequence). This CDR3 has 16 residues. V shed 7 bases and J 4 bases; nucleotides not matched to a gene: 10. The CDR3 protein is CASTGTGGAGGYGYTF. The CDR3 region has the DNA TGTGCCAGCACTGGGACAGGGGGCGCGGGAGGCTATGGCTACACCTTC.

V gene TRBV7-9 combines with J gene TRBJ2-4, with D maybe TRBD1 (5 bases). The CDR3 spans 15 residues. CDR1 is SEHNR and CDR2 is FQNEAQ in the germline V gene (reference sequence). V was trimmed by 3 bases and J by 3 bases, leaving 12 bases between them. The CDR3 reads CASSFRQGGKNIQYF. The CDR3 nucleotides read TGTGCCAGCAGCTTTAGGCAGGGCGGCAAAAACATTCAGTACTTC.

J is TRBJ1-1 and V is TRBV25-1; TRBD1 is a possible D gene (6 bases). V lost 6 bases and J lost 3, with 8 bases in between. Germline loops: CDR1 MGHDK, CDR2 SYGVNS. The CDR3 loop spans 12 amino acids. The DNA for the CDR3 is TGTGCCAGCAGCCGGGGGCACACTGAAGCTTTCTTT. It is translated as CASSRGHTEAFF.

The rearrangement links TRBV18 to TRBJ1-5; no definite D call. V was clipped by 3 bases and J by 1 base, with 10 bases between them. CDR1 is KGHSH and CDR2 is LQKENI in the germline V gene. This CDR3 is built from 15 residues. CDR3 region: CASSPAIGSNQPQHF. In DNA, the CDR3 is TGTGCCAGCTCACCCGCTATAGGAAGCAATCAGCCCCAGCATTTT.

The rearrangement joins TRBV7-9 to TRBJ2-1; 11 nucleotides match TRBD2. V lost 5 bases and J lost 6; bases outside the gene matches: 3. The CDR3 is 14 amino acids. CDR1 and CDR2 from the germline V gene are SEHNR and FQNEAQ (reference sequence). CDR3 sequence reads: CASSTGTSGNEQFF. The CDR3 DNA reads as TGTGCCAGCAGCACCGGGACTAGCGGCAATGAGCAGTTCTTC. The full variable domain, completed using reference TRBV7-9 and TRBJ2-1, is DTGVSQNPRHKITKRGQNVTFRCDPISEHNRLYWYRQTLGQGPEFLTYFQNEAQLEKSRLLSDRFSAERPKGSFSTLEIQRTEQGDSAMYLCASSTGTSGNEQFFGPGTRLTVL.

The chain employs TRBV2 and TRBJ1-5; a weak D match, TRBD1 (5 bases). This CDR3 spans 17 amino acids. The germline V gene has CDR1 SNHLY and CDR2 FYNNEI. V lost 3 bases and J lost 1, with 16 bases in between. The CDR3 spells CASSEGSRGPSNQPQHF. The DNA of the CDR3 is TGTGCCAGCAGTGAGGGGTCAAGGGGCCCCAGCAATCAGCCCCAGCATTTT.

The chain carries TRBV5-1 and TRBJ2-1; TRBD1 or TRBD2 may be the D gene (5 bases each). This CDR3 region has 15 residues. Trimming stripped 6 bases from V and 1 base from J, with 14 bases between. Germline CDR1 reads SGHRS; CDR2 reads YFSETQ. In nucleotides, the CDR3 is TGCGCCAGCAAGGTAGGGACGGAATCCTACAATGAGCAGTTCTTC. Its protein is CASKVGTESYNEQFF.

V usage is TRBV5-5 and J usage is TRBJ1-1; a possible D gene is TRBD1 (5 bases). The CDR3 contains 14 residues. The germline gives CDR1 SGHKS, CDR2 YYEKEE (reference sequence). V lost 4 bases to trimming and J lost 5 bases, with 15 bases between them. Here the CDR3 DNA reads TGTGCCAGCAGCCTAACAGGCGGGTTGACTGAAGCTTTCTTT. It codes for CASSLTGGLTEAFF.

The chain carries TRBV27 and TRBJ1-1, with D possibly being TRBD1 (6 bases). Germline-derived CDR1 and CDR2 are MNHEY and SMNVEV (reference sequence). This CDR3 comprises 16 residues. V lost 6 bases and J lost 1, with 18 bases in between. The DNA of the CDR3 is TGTGCCAGCAGCCAAACAACGGGGGCGCGGAACACTGAAGCTTTCTTT. The encoded protein is CASSQTTGARNTEAFF.

This rearrangement joins TRBV6-1 to TRBJ1-5, with D possibly matching TRBD1 (5 bases). Deletions cut 5 bases from V and 7 bases from J, with 12 bases between. In germline, CDR1 is MNHNS, CDR2 SASEGT. The CDR3 covers 13 residues. The CDR3 reads CASSLDSSQPQHF. CDR3 in DNA: TGTGCCAGCAGTTTAGACAGTAGCCAGCCCCAGCATTTT.

The V gene is TRBV9, the J gene TRBJ2-6, with D perhaps given as TRBD1 or TRBD2 (7 bases each). The V gene lost 0 bases and the J gene lost 1 base, with 14 bases spanning the gap. CDR3 length equals 18 residues. In germline, CDR1 is SGDLS, CDR2 YYNGEE. The CDR3 bases are TGTGCCAGCAGCGTAGGCGGGCAGGGGGGGTCTGGGGCCAACGTCCTGACTTTC. Translation: CASSVGGQGGSGANVLTF.

The chain has TRBV6-5 and TRBJ2-1; possibly TRBD1 for D (5 bases). The CDR3 is made up of 11 amino acids. Germline CDR1 is MNHEY and CDR2 is SVGAGI. V lost 5 bases and J lost 6, with 5 bases in between. CDR3 region: CASSQGNEQFF. CDR3 nucleotides: TGTGCCAGCAGTCAGGGCAATGAGCAGTTCTTC.

This clone was counted only a few times. The genes are TRBV11-2 and TRBJ1-2, with D tentatively TRBD1 (5 bases). The CDR3 spans 15 residues. Per germline, CDR1 SGHAT and CDR2 FQNNGV. The V end was cut by 1 base, the J end by 0 bases, with 9 bases between. Here the CDR3 DNA reads TGTGCCAGCAGCTTAGGACCACAGGCTAACTATGGCTACACCTTC. It yields the protein CASSLGPQANYGYTF.

The gene calls are TRBV7-3 and TRBJ1-1; D remains ambiguous. Germline V gives CDR1 SGHTA, CDR2 FQGTGA. The CDR3 is 13 residues long. Between the trimmed V and J ends, which lost 6 bases and 5 bases, there was a span of 13 bases. In DNA, the CDR3 is TGTGCCAGCAGGGTAACACGGGCGACTGAAGCTTTCTTT. Translation: CASRVTRATEAFF.

This sequence joins TRBV6-5 and TRBJ1-4, with D perhaps TRBD1 (6 bases). V shed 5 bases and J shed 5 bases, with 12 bases lying between them. CDR1 MNHEY and CDR2 SVGAGI come from the germline V gene. The CDR3 is made up of 14 amino acids. CDR3 in amino acids: CASSPGQKNEKLFF. The CDR3 region has the DNA TGTGCCAGCAGTCCGGGACAAAAAAATGAAAAACTGTTTTTT.

This clone is a singleton in its sample. J is TRBJ1-2 and V is TRBV13, with 9 bases fitting TRBD1. Trimming at V came to 3 bases and at J to 8 bases, leaving 7 bases not matched to a gene. Germline CDR1 and CDR2: PRHDT and FYEKMQ (reference sequence). The CDR3 is 14 amino acids. CDR3 region: CASSFSGTGQGYTF. The CDR3, as DNA: TGTGCCAGCAGCTTCTCCGGGACAGGGCAAGGCTACACCTTC.

This rearrangement joins TRBV19 to TRBJ1-5; 9 nucleotides match TRBD1. The CDR3 runs 14 residues. V dropped 7 bases and J dropped 2; count of bases not matched to a gene: 3. CDR1 is LNHDA and CDR2 is SQIVND in the germline V gene (reference sequence). The CDR3 sequence is CASTWTGGNQPQHF. Written as DNA, the CDR3 is TGTGCCAGTACCTGGACAGGGGGCAATCAGCCCCAGCATTTT.